These 20 T cell receptor beta chains originate from one sample sequenced in a study of T cell repertoires in cytomegalovirus infection (dated by TCRdb to between 2017 and 2020). TCRdb records Illumina HiSeq 1500 as the sequencer. The public sequencing data were trimmed at Q25 with fastp and processed into clonotypes with MiXCR by TCRdb, which kept only in-frame beta chains. Rows with a matching CDR3 protein are joined into one entry that keeps the most common DNA and genes. The sample table shows about 260,000 distinct CDR3 sequences, and roughly an eighth are seen once. Roughly 8.7% of the sample lies in the top ten. The sequenced sample consisted of PBMCs. Receptor source: a human donor in good health (CMV status not recorded). Some clones in this sample may be carry-over from other donors' samples.

This clonotype was seen at least ten times. This chain uses TRBV28 with TRBJ2-3, with a possible D match to TRBD1 (6 bases). CDR1 and CDR2 from the germline V gene are MDHEN and SYDVKM. Trimming removed 3 bases from V and 2 bases from J, with 21 bases in between. The CDR3 loop spans 18 amino acids. CDR3 protein: CASSLGAGGPTDTDTQYF. The CDR3 bases are TGTGCCAGCAGTTTGGGGGCTGGCGGACCGACCGACACAGATACGCAGTATTTT.

This clonotype was detected ten times or more. V gene TRBV7-2 combines with J gene TRBJ2-7; D tentatively reads TRBD1 or TRBD2 (5 bases each). Germline assignment: CDR1 SGHTA and CDR2 FQGNSA. The V gene lost 0 bases and the J gene lost 3 bases, with 15 bases spanning the gap. The CDR3 totals 16 residues. The CDR3 is CASSLASGRLNYEQYF. In DNA, the CDR3 is TGTGCCAGCAGCTTAGCGTCGGGGCGGCTAAACTACGAGCAGTACTTC.

The J gene is TRBJ1-6, the V gene TRBV20-1, with D tentatively TRBD1 (5 bases). V was cut by 0 bases and J by 0 bases, with 9 bases left in between. Per the germline V gene, CDR1 is DFQATT and CDR2 is SNEGSKA (reference sequence). This CDR3 comprises 16 residues. In DNA form, the CDR3 reads TGCAGTGCTAGAGATAGACAGAGCTCCTATAATTCACCCCTCCACTTT. It yields the protein CSARDRQSSYNSPLHF.

The chain joins TRBV20-1 to TRBJ1-5; no clear D. The germline V and J ends were trimmed by 3 bases and 4 bases, with 7 bases remaining between them. Germline loops: CDR1 DFQATT, CDR2 SNEGSKA (reference sequence). The CDR3 length is 12 residues. The CDR3 coding sequence is TGCAGTGCTAGCTCCGGTAATCAGCCCCAGCATTTT. It codes for CSASSGNQPQHF.

In this sample, this clonotype turned up many times. V usage is TRBV7-2 and J usage is TRBJ1-5; 7 bases match TRBD1. The CDR3 loop spans 13 amino acids. Germline lookup yields CDR1 SGHTA and CDR2 FQGNSA. V was pared by 10 bases and J by 4 bases, with 7 bases of the junction left unmatched. The DNA of the CDR3 is TGTGCCACCAGGGACAGTGCGAATCAGCCCCAGCATTTT. It yields the protein CATRDSANQPQHF.

This chain links TRBV9 with TRBJ1-4; D is perhaps TRBD1 (6 bases). This CDR3 is built from 15 residues. The V end lost 4 bases, the J end lost 7 bases, and 17 bases lay between the germline ends. CDR1 is SGDLS and CDR2 is YYNGEE in the germline V gene. In nucleotides, the CDR3 is TGTGCCAGCAGCCCCAAACAGGGATTTGGTGAAAAACTGTTTTTT. Protein product: CASSPKQGFGEKLFF.

To note about this clonotype: A read error may be the cause here, since a much bigger clone is one base away. The chain is built from TRBV7-2 and TRBJ1-6, with no clear D. The CDR3 consists of 14 residues. From germline, CDR1 is SGHTA and CDR2 FQGNSA. The ends were cut back, 5 bases at V and 5 bases at J, with 10 bases in the middle. Written as DNA, the CDR3 is TGTGCCAGCAGCCCCCGGGAGGATAATTCACCCCTCCACTTT. This translates into CASSPREDNSPLHF.

This clonotype appeared many times. The rearrangement links TRBV28 to TRBJ1-1, with D hard to call. The CDR3 has 11 amino acids. V gave up 6 bases and J gave up 11 bases, with 13 bases separating them. Germline CDR1 is MDHEN and CDR2 is SYDVKM. The CDR3 region is CASSPGVAAFF. As DNA, the CDR3 is TGTGCCAGCAGCCCCGGGGTGGCGGCTTTCTTT.

The genes are TRBV20-1 and TRBJ2-3, with D maybe TRBD2 (7 bases). There are 13 residues in the CDR3. Germline V gene data show CDR1 as DFQATT and CDR2 as SNEGSKA (reference sequence). Trimming shortened V by 6 bases and J by 5 bases, and 15 bases separated the two germline ends. Here the CDR3 reads CSATGGRVDTQYF. In DNA, the CDR3 is TGCAGTGCGACGGGGGGCCGTGTAGATACGCAGTATTTT.

J is TRBJ1-4 and V is TRBV20-1; 8 nucleotides match TRBD1. The V gene end was trimmed by 6 bases and the J gene end by 0 bases; junction bases not matched to a gene: 12. Germline CDR1 is DFQATT and CDR2 is SNEGSKA (reference sequence). This CDR3 contains 17 residues. The CDR3 coding sequence is TGCAGTGCCGCCCGCACGACAGGGGCTGCAACTAATGAAAAACTGTTTTTT. Its translation is CSAARTTGAATNEKLFF.

The chain combines TRBV7-3 with TRBJ1-1; D is uncertain. The CDR3 is made up of 16 amino acids. Per germline, CDR1 SGHTA and CDR2 FQGTGA. V was trimmed by 5 bases and J by 5 bases, leaving 21 bases between them. The chain's CDR3 is CASSPRVGEKRTEAFF. The CDR3, as DNA: TGTGCCAGCAGCCCCCGTGTAGGAGAGAAACGGACTGAAGCTTTCTTT. The full variable domain, completed using reference TRBV7-3 and TRBJ1-1, is GAGVSQTPSNKVTEKGKYVELRCDPISGHTALYWYRQSLGQGPEFLIYFQGTGAADDSGLPNDRFFAVRPEGSVSTLKIQRTERGDSAVYLCASSPRVGEKRTEAFFGQGTRLTVV.

In its sample, this clonotype was seen many times. The gene calls are TRBV7-6 and TRBJ2-5, with D possibly TRBD2 on 6 matching bases. The V end lost 5 bases, the J end lost 5 bases, and 15 bases lay between the germline ends. Per the germline V gene, CDR1 is SGHVS and CDR2 is FNYEAQ. The CDR3 runs 14 residues. CDR3 amino acids: CASSPNGGLETQYF. The DNA of the CDR3 is TGTGCCAGCAGCCCAAACGGGGGTCTCGAGACCCAGTACTTC.

This clonotype was seen only a few times. DNA of the CDR3: TGTGCCAGCATCGCCGGGAGGAGAGGAAATGAGCAGTTCTTC. Protein sequence: CASIAGRRGNEQFF. V is TRBV28 and J is TRBJ2-1, with 7 bases aligning to TRBD2. The CDR3 spans 14 residues. Trimming took 7 bases from V and 7 from J; bases not matched to a gene: 10. Germline assignment: CDR1 MDHEN and CDR2 SYDVKM.

This clonotype was seen repeatedly, ten times or more. The chain recombines TRBV7-2 with TRBJ2-1; D may correspond to TRBD1 or TRBD2 (5 bases each). In germline, CDR1 is SGHTA, CDR2 FQGNSA. This CDR3 has 15 amino acids. Trimming left V 1 base short and J 5 bases short, with 12 bases between. The CDR3 DNA reads TGTGCCAGCAGCTTAGACATGGGACCGAACAATGAGCAGTTCTTC. This gives the protein CASSLDMGPNNEQFF.

This clonotype was observed many times. The J gene is TRBJ2-2, the V gene TRBV2; TRBD1 might be the D (6 bases). Per the germline V gene, CDR1 is SNHLY and CDR2 is FYNNEI. CDR3 length equals 16 residues. Trimming removed 2 bases at V and 2 bases at J, with 12 bases between. CDR3: CASSETGWGNTGELFF. CDR3 coding DNA: TGTGCCAGCAGTGAAACAGGGTGGGGCAACACCGGGGAGCTGTTTTTT.

This clonotype was detected many times. The V and J genes are TRBV6-2 or TRBV6-3 and TRBJ1-5; D unresolved. Germline assignment: CDR1 MNHEY and CDR2 SVGEGT. This CDR3 is 18 amino acids long. The germline V and J ends were trimmed by 6 bases and 6 bases, with 27 bases remaining between them. CDR3 nucleotide sequence: TGTGCCAGCAGCCCCATCCCGGGTCTGGGGTTCACGGGTCAGCCCCAGCATTTT. It encodes CASSPIPGLGFTGQPQHF.

This rearrangement joins TRBV7-8 to TRBJ2-7; tentatively, D is TRBD1 (5 bases). V dropped 1 base and J dropped 3 bases, with 19 bases sitting between them. The germline CDR1 and CDR2 sequences are SGHVS and FQNEAQ. The CDR3 totals 17 residues. This CDR3 reads CASSLEYSTENFYEQYF. The CDR3 region has the DNA TGTGCCAGCAGCTTAGAGTATTCGACAGAGAATTTCTACGAGCAGTACTTC.

This chain uses TRBV20-1 with TRBJ2-7; 9 bases are shared with TRBD2. Germline CDR1 and CDR2: DFQATT and SNEGSKA (reference sequence). The CDR3 sequence is 14 residues long. This CDR3 reads CSLRGASGRREQYF. DNA of the CDR3: TGCAGCCTACGGGGGGCCAGCGGGAGGCGGGAGCAGTACTTC.

In its sample, this clonotype was seen many times. The chain combines TRBV7-8 with TRBJ2-7; 9 bases agree with TRBD2. V lost 2 bases to trimming and J lost 6 bases; unmatched junction nucleotides: 5. CDR1 is SGHVS and CDR2 is FQNEAQ in the germline V gene. The CDR3 covers 14 residues. The CDR3 DNA is TGTGCCAGCAGCTTATTTAGCGGGAGAGGCGAGCAGTACTTC. Amino acid sequence: CASSLFSGRGEQYF.

The chain links TRBV5-1 to TRBJ2-1; 10 bases match TRBD2. Germline loops: CDR1 SGHRS, CDR2 YFSETQ. V lost 3 bases, J lost 7 bases, and 10 bases stayed unmatched. This CDR3 is 16 amino acids long. The CDR3 DNA is TGCGCCAGCAGCTCGGTACTAGCGGGGAGCCCAAATGAGCAGTTCTTC. Amino acid sequence: CASSSVLAGSPNEQFF.